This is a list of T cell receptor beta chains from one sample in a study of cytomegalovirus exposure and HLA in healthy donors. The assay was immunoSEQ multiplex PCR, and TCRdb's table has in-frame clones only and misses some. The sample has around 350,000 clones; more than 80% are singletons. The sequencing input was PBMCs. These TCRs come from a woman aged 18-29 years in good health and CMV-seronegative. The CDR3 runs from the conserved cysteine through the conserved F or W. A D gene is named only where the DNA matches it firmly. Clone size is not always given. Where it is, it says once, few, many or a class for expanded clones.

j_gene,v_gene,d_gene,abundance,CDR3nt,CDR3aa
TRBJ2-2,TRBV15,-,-,TGTGCCACCAGCAGAGACAGGAACACCGGGGAGCTGTTTTTT,CATSRDRNTGELFF
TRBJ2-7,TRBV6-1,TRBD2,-,TGTGCCAGCTCAAGGGAGGGCCAACGTGGGGAGCAGTACTTC,CASSREGQRGEQYF
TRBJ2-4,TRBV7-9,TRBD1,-,TGTGCCAGCAGCCCACGGGACAGCCTAGCCAAAAACATTCAGTACTTC,CASSPRDSLAKNIQYF
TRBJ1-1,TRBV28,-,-,TGTGCATCACGGGGTTTCCATCCTGAAGCTTTCTTT,CASRGFHPEAFF
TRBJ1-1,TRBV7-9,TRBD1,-,TGTGCCAGCAGCCCCGGGACAGGGGGCCTGGTAACTGAAGCTTTCTTT,CASSPGTGGLVTEAFF
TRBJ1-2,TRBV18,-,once,TGTGCCAGCTCCGAAATGGGCCCGTATGGCTACACCTTC,CASSEMGPYGYTF
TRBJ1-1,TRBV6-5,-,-,TGTGCCAGCAAACAGATGAACACTGAAGCTTTCTTT,CASKQMNTEAFF
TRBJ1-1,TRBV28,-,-,TGTGCCAGCCTCCCTGGGGAGGGCCCGAACACTGAAGCTTTCTTT,CASLPGEGPNTEAFF
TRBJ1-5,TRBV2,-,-,TGTGCCAGCAGTGACGTCAGTCAAGCGTTTAGTCAGCCCCAGCATTTT,CASSDVSQAFSQPQHF
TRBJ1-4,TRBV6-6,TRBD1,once,TGTGCCAGCAGCACCCACAGGGGAGGAGTTGAAAAACTGTTTTTT,CASSTHRGGVEKLFF